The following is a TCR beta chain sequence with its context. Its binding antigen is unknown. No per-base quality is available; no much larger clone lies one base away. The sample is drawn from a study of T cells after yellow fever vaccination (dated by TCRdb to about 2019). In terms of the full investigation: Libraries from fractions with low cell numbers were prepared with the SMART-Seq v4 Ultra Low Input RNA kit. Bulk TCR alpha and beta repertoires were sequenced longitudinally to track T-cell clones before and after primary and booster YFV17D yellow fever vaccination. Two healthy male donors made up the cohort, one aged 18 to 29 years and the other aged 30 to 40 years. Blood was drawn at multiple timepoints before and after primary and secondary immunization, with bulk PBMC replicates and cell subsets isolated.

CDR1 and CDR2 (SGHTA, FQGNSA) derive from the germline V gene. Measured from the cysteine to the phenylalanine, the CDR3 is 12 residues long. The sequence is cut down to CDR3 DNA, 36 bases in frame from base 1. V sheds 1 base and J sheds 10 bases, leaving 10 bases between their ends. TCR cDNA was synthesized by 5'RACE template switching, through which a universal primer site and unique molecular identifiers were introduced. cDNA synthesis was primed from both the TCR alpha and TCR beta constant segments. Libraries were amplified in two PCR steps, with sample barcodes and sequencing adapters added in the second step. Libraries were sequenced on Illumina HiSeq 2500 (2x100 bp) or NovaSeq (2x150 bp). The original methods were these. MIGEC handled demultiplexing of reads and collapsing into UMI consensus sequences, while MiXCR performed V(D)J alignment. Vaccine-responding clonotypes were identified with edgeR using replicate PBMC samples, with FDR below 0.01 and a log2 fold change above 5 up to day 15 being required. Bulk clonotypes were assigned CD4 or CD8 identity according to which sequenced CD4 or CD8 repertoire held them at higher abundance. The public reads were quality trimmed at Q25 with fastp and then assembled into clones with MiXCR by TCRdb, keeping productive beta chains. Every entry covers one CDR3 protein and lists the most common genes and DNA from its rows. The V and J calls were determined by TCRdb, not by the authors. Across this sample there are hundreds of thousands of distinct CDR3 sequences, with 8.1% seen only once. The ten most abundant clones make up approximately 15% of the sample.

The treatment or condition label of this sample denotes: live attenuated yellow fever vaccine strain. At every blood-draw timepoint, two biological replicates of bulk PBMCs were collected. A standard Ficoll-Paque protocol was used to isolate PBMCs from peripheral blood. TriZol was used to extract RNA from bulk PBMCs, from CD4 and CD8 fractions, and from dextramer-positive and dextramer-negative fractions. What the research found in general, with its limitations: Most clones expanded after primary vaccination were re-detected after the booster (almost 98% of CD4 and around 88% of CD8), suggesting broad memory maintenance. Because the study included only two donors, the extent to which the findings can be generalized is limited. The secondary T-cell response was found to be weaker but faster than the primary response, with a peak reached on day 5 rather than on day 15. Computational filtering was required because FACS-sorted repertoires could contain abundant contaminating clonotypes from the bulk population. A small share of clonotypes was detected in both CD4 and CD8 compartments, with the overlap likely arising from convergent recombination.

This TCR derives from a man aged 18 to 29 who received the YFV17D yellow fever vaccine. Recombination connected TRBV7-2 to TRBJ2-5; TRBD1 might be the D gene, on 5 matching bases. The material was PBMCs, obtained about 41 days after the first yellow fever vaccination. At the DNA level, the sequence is TGTGCCAGCAGCTTAGACCTCCAGGGCCAGTACTTC. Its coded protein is CASSLDLQGQYF.